The present entry profiles one TCR beta chain with its context. This entry belongs to a study of shared T cell receptors in the human thymus. Assay used: immunoSEQ multiplex PCR; TCRdb lists only in-frame clones, some missing. The sample contains more than 550,000 clones, approximately 87% of which appear only once. Trimming removed 5 bases from V and 5 bases from J; junction bases left unmatched: 11. This CDR3 has 14 amino acids. CDR1 and CDR2 (germline): SQVTM, ANQGSEA. The same data also went into a second study, on human thymus T cells. That work adds: Repertoires from thymus and blood appeared to show biased V and J gene usage. Among unrelated individuals, related research reported thymic repertoires that overlapped highly.

V and J are TRBV29-1 and TRBJ2-5; 7 bases are shared with TRBD2. The sequence derives from a boy younger than two with a congenital heart defect. Material for sequencing was thymocytes. CDR3 region: CSVSLAPADETQYF. CDR3 nucleotides: TGCAGCGTTTCACTAGCGCCAGCGGATGAGACCCAGTACTTC.